The T cell receptor (beta chain) described here comes from a study of blood T cells in healthy people across ages. The wider study: About one barcoded beta molecule per two T cells came from capture by template switching.

The study's findings and limits: When one million T cells were used, diversity estimates were thought to be underestimates.

It was with a sample-barcoded 5' primer and a J-beta primer mix that a second PCR of roughly 7 to 11 cycles was run. A 12-random-nucleotide template-switch adaptor tagged each cDNA molecule. MiXCR was run by TCRdb on the 5' RACE reads, yielding one entry per CDR3 protein. This table holds 600,000 or so distinct CDR3 sequences, around 21% found once. This clonotype was counted between two and nine times. Its antigen remains unidentified. From germline, CDR1 is DFQATT and CDR2 SNEGSKA (reference sequence). The CDR3 length is 14 residues. The TCR was taken from a man between 65 and 85 years old in good health. The sample was blood. The chain joins TRBV20-1 to TRBJ2-5, with 8 positions matching TRBD1. The end of the DNA is better explained by TRBJ2-1, so the J call may be wrong. The CDR3 reads CSARGRGLRNEQFF. CDR3 DNA: TGCAGTGCCAGGGGCAGGGGGCTAAGGAATGAGCAGTTCTTC.